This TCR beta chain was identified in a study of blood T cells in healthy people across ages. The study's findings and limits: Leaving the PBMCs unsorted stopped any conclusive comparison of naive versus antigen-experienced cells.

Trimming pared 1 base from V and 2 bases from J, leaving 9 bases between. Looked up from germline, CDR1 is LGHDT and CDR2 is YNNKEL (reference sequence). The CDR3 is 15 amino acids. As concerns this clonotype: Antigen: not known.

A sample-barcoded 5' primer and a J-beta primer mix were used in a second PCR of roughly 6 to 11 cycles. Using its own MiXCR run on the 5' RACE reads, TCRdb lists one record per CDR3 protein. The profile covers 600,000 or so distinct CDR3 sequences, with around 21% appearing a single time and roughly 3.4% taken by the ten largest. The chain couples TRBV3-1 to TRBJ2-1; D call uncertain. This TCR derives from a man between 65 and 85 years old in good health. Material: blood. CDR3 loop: CASSQVDFTYNEQFF. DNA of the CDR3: TGTGCCAGCAGCCAAGTTGACTTTACCTACAATGAGCAGTTCTTC.